These 2 T cell receptor beta chains originate from one sample sequenced in a study of cytomegalovirus exposure and HLA in healthy donors. PCR primers comprised 60 Vbeta and 13 Jbeta primers. Assay: immunoSEQ multiplex PCR; the TCRdb copy retains only in-frame clones and omits some. The table includes 130,000 or so clones, roughly three quarters detected once. The sample was PBMCs. All receptors come from a man aged 25-40 years in good health and CMV-seronegative.

The CDR3 loop reads CASSRTGDEQYF. As DNA, the CDR3 is TGTGCCAGCAGCCGGACGGGGGACGAGCAGTACTTC. This sequence joins TRBV13 and TRBJ2-7, with D possibly being TRBD2 (6 bases). CDR3 length: 12 amino acids. Deletions cut 5 bases from V and 5 bases from J, with 10 bases between. The V gene's germline CDR1 is PRHDT and CDR2 FYEKMQ (reference sequence).

V is TRBV7-2 and J is TRBJ1-3; D ambiguous. The CDR3 has 17 residues. Germline V gene sequence: CDR1 SGHTA, CDR2 FQGNSA. Trimming stripped 1 base from V and 0 bases from J, with 13 bases between. CDR3 sequence (DNA): TGTGCCAGCAGCTTAGTTGGCACGGGATTCTCTGGAAACACCATATATTTT. It yields the protein CASSLVGTGFSGNTIYF.